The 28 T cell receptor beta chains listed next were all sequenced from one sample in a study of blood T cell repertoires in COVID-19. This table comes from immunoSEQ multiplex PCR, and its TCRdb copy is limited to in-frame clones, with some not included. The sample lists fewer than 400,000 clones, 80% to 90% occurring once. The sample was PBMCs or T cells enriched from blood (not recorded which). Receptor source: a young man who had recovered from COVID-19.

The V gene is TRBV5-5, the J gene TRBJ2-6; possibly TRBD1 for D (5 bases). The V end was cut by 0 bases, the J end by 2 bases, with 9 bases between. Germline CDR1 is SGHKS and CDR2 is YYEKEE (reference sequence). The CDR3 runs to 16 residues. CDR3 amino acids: CASSLEGAPGANVLTF. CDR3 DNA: TGTGCCAGCAGCTTGGAAGGGGCCCCTGGGGCCAACGTCCTGACTTTC.

Here the CDR3 DNA reads TGTGCCAGCACCTCACGGGGGAAAAGCACAGATACGCAGTATTTT. Translating gives CASTSRGKSTDTQYF. The J gene is TRBJ2-3, the V gene TRBV7-9, with a possible D match to TRBD2 (6 bases). The CDR3 runs 15 residues. Looked up from germline, CDR1 is SEHNR and CDR2 is FQNEAQ (reference sequence). The V end was cut by 7 bases, the J end by 0 bases, with 14 bases between. Full variable domain (rest looked up from reference TRBV7-9 and TRBJ2-3): DTGVSQNPRHKITKRGQNVTFRCDPISEHNRLYWYRQTLGQGPEFLTYFQNEAQLEKSRLLSDRFSAERPKGSFSTLEIQRTEQGDSAMYLCASTSRGKSTDTQYFGPGTRLTVL.

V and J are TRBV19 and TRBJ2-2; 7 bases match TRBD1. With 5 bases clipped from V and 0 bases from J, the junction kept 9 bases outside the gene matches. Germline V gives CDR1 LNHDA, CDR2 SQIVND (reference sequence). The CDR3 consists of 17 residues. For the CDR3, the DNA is TGTGCCAGTAGTTCCGGGACAGACGCGCCGAACACCGGGGAGCTGTTTTTT. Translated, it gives CASSSGTDAPNTGELFF.

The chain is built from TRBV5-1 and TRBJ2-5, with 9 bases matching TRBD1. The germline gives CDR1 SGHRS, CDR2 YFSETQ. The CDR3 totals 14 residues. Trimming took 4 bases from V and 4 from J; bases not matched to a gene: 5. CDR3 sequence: CASSKGQGIETQYF. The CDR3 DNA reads TGCGCCAGCAGCAAGGGACAGGGAATAGAGACCCAGTACTTC.

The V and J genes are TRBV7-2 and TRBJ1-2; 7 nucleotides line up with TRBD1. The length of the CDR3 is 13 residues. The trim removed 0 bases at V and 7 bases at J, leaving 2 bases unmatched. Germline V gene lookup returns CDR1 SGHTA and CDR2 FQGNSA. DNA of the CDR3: TGTGCCAGCAGCTTAGCAGGGGGCCCTGGCTACACCTTC. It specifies CASSLAGGPGYTF.

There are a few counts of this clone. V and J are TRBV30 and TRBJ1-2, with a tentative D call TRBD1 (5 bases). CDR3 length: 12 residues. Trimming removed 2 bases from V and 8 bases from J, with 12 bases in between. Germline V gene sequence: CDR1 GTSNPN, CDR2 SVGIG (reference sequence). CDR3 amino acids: CAWSRQSGGYTF. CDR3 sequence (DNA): TGTGCCTGGAGTCGACAGTCTGGCGGCTACACCTTC.

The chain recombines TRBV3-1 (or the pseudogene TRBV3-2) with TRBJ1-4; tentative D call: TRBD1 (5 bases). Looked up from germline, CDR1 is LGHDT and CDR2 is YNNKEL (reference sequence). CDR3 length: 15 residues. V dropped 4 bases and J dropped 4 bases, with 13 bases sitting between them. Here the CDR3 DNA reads TGTGCCAGCAGCCGAGACAGCGGGCTTAATGAAAAACTGTTTTTT. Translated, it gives CASSRDSGLNEKLFF.

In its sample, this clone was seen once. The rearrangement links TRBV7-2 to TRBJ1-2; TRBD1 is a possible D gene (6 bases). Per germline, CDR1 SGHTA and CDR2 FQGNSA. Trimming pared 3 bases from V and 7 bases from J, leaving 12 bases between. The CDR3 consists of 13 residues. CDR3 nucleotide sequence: TGTGCCAGCAGCTTGGGCACAGGGCTTGGCTACACCTTC. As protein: CASSLGTGLGYTF.

The CDR3 spells CASSQGVEGRAGTQYF. In nucleotides, the CDR3 is TGTGCCAGCAGCCAAGGAGTGGAGGGTCGTGCCGGGACCCAGTACTTC. The chain employs TRBV3-1 (or the pseudogene TRBV3-2) and TRBJ2-5; a possible D gene is TRBD2 (6 bases). With 1 base removed from V and 7 bases from J, the gap between germline ends came to 19 bases. Germline loops: CDR1 LGHDT, CDR2 YNNKEL (reference sequence). There are 16 residues in the CDR3.

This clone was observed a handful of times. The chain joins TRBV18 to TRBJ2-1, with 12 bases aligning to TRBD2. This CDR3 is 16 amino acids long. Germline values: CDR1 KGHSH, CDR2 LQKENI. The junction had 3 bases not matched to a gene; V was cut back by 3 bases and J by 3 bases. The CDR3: CASSPRTSGVYNEQFF. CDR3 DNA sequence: TGTGCCAGCTCACCTCGGACTAGCGGGGTCTACAATGAGCAGTTCTTC. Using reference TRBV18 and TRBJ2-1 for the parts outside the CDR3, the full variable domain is NAGVMQNPRHLVRRRGQEARLRCSPMKGHSHVYWYRQLPEEGLKFMVYLQKENIIDESGMPKERFSAEFPKEGPSILRIQQVVRGDSAAYFCASSPRTSGVYNEQFFGPGTRLTVL.

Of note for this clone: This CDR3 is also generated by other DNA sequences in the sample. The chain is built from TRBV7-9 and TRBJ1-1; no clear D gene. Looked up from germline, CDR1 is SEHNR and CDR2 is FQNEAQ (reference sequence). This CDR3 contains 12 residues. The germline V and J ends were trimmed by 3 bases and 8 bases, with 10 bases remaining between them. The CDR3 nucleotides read TGTGCCAGCAGCTTGGGCAGCGGGGAAGCTTTCTTT. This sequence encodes CASSLGSGEAFF.

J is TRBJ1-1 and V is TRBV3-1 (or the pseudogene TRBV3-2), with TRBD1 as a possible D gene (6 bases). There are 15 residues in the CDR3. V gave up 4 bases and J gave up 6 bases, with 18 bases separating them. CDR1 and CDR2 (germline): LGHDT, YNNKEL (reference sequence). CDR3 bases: TGTGCCAGCAGCCCAAACAGGGACGAGCTCCCTGAAGCTTTCTTT. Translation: CASSPNRDELPEAFF.

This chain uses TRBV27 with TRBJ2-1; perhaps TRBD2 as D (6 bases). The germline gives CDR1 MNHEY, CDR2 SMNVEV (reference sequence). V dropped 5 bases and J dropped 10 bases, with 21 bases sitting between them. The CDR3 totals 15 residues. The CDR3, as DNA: TGTGCCAGCAGTGCACAGGCGGGGTTGGGGAGGGAGCAGTTCTTC. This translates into CASSAQAGLGREQFF.

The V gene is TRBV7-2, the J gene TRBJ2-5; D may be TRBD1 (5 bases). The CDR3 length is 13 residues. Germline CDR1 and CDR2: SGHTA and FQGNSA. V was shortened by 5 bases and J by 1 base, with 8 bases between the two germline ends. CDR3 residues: CASSRQLQETQYF. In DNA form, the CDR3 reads TGTGCCAGCAGCAGACAGCTCCAAGAGACCCAGTACTTC.

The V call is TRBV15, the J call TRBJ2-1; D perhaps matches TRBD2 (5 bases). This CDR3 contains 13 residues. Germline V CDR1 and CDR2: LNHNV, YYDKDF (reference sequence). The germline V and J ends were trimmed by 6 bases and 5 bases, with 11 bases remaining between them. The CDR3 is CATRTGNNNEQFF. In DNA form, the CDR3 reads TGTGCCACCAGAACCGGGAACAACAATGAGCAGTTCTTC.

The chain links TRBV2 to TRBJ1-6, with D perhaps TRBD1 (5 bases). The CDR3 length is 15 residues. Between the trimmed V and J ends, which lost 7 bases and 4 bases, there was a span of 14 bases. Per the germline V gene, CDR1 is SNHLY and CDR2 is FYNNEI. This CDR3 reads CASNPGGAYNSPLHF. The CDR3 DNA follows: TGTGCCAGCAATCCAGGAGGGGCGTATAATTCACCCCTCCACTTT.

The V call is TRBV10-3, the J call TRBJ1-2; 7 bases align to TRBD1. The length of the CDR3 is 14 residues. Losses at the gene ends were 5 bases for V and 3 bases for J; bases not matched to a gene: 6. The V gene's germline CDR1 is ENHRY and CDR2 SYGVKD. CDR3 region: CAISRGPPDYGYTF. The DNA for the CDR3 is TGTGCCATCAGTAGGGGGCCGCCCGACTATGGCTACACCTTC.

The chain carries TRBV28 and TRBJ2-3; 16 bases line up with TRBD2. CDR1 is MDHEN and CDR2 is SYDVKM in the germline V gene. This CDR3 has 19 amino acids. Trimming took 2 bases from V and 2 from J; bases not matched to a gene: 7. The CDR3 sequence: CASSLRGLAGGPVTDTQYF. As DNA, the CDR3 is TGTGCCAGCAGTTTACGGGGACTAGCGGGGGGGCCGGTCACAGATACGCAGTATTTT.

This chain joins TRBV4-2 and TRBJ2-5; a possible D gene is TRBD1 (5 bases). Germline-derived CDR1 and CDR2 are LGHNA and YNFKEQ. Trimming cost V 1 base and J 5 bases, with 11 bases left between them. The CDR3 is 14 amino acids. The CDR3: CASSQAQGWETQYF. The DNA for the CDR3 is TGTGCCAGCAGCCAAGCTCAGGGATGGGAGACCCAGTACTTC.

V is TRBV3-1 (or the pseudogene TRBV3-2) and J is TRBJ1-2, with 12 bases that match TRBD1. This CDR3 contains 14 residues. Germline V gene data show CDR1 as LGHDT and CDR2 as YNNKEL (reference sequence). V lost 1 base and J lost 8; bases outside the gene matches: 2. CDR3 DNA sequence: TGTGCCAGCAGCCAAGCGGGGACAGGGGGCGGCTACACCTTC. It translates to CASSQAGTGGGYTF.

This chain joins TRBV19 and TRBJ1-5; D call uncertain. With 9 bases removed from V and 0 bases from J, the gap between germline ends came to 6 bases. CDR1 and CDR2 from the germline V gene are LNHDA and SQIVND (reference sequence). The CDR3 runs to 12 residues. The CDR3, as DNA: TGTGCCAGCCAGTATAGCAATCAGCCCCAGCATTTT. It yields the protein CASQYSNQPQHF. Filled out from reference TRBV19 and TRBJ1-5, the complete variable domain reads DGGITQSPKYLFRKEGQNVTLSCEQNLNHDAMYWYRQDPGQGLRLIYYSQIVNDFQKGDIAEGYSVSREKKESFPLTVTSAQKNPTAFYLCASQYSNQPQHFGDGTRLSIL.

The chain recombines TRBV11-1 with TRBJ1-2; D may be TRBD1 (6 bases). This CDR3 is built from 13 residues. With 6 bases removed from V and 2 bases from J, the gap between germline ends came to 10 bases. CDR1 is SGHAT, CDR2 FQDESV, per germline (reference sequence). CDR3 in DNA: TGTGCCAGCAGAGGGGGTGACAACTATGGCTACACCTTC. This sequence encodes CASRGGDNYGYTF.

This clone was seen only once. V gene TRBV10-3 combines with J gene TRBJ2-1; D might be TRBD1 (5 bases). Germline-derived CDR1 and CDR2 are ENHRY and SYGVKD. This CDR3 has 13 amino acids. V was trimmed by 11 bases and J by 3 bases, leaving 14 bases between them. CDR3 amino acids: CAAEEDNYNEQFF. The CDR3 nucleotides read TGTGCCGCCGAAGAGGACAACTACAATGAGCAGTTCTTC.

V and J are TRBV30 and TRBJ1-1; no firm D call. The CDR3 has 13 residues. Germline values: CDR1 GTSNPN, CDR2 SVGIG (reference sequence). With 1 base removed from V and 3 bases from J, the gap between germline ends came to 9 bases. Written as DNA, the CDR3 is TGTGCCTGGAGTGCGGGGTCGGACACTGAAGCTTTCTTT. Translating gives CAWSAGSDTEAFF.

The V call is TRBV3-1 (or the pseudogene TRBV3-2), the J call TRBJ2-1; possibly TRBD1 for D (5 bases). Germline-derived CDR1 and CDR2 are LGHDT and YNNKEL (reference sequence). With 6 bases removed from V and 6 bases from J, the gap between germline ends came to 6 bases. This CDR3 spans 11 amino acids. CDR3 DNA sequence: TGTGCCAGCAGACAGGCCAATGAGCAGTTCTTC. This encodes CASRQANEQFF.

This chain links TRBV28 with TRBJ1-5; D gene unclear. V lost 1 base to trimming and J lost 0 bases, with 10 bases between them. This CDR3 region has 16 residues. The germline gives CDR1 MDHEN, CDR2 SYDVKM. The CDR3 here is CASSLLLEYSNQPQHF. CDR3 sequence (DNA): TGTGCCAGCAGTTTATTATTAGAATATAGCAATCAGCCCCAGCATTTT.

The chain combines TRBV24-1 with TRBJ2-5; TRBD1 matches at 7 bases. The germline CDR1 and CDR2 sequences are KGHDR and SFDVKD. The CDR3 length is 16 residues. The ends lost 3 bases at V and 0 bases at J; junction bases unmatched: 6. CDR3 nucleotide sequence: TGTGCCACCAGTGATCAACCGGGACAGCACCAAGAGACCCAGTACTTC. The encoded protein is CATSDQPGQHQETQYF.

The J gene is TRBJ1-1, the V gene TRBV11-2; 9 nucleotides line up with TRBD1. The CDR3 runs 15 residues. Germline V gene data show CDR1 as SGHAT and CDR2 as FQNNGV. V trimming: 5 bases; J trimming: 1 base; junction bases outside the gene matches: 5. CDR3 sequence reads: CASSGRDRENTEAFF. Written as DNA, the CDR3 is TGTGCCAGCAGCGGCCGGGACAGGGAGAACACTGAAGCTTTCTTT.